Shown below are 6 T cell receptor beta chains from a single sample sequenced in a study of T cell responses to AZD1222 COVID-19 vaccine. Here immunoSEQ multiplex PCR was the method, and the copy in TCRdb shows in-frame clones only, minus some. Seen here are about 130,000 clones, approximately 92% observed once, and the top ten hold 1.1%. This sample comprised peripheral blood, obtained 28 days after the second AZD1222 dose. These receptor sequences come from an adult who received the AZD1222 COVID-19 vaccine.

With respect to this clone: This sample includes further DNA sequences coding for the same CDR3. This rearrangement joins TRBV30 to TRBJ1-2; D is perhaps TRBD1 (5 bases). With 0 bases removed from V and 8 bases from J, the gap between germline ends came to 7 bases. Germline V gene sequence: CDR1 GTSNPN, CDR2 SVGIG (reference sequence). The CDR3 has 11 amino acids. The CDR3 loop reads CAWSVGVGYTF. The CDR3 DNA is TGTGCCTGGAGTGTAGGGGTAGGCTACACCTTC.

V usage is TRBV4-2 and J usage is TRBJ2-7, with TRBD1 matching over 7 bases. Trimming cost V 0 bases and J 2 bases; bases outside gene matches: 4. In germline, CDR1 is LGHNA, CDR2 YNFKEQ. The CDR3 has 15 residues. CDR3 sequence (DNA): TGTGCCAGCAGCCAAGAGAGACAGGGACCCTACGAGCAGTACTTC. It translates to CASSQERQGPYEQYF.

The chain links TRBV6-5 to TRBJ2-5; 8 positions match TRBD1. The CDR3 length is 15 residues. Germline assignment: CDR1 MNHEY and CDR2 SVGAGI. The junction had 7 bases not matched to a gene; V was cut back by 2 bases and J by 5 bases. The CDR3 region has the DNA TGTGCCAGCAGTTACGTCAGGGGGCCTTGGGAGACCCAGTACTTC. Its translation is CASSYVRGPWETQYF.

The genes are TRBV9 and TRBJ2-2, with D unclear. V lost 4 bases and J 10 bases, leaving 20 bases between the germline ends. In germline, CDR1 is SGDLS, CDR2 YYNGEE. The CDR3 contains 15 residues. The CDR3 reads CASSTENGLSAELFF. In DNA, the CDR3 is TGTGCCAGCAGCACTGAAAATGGGCTGTCCGCGGAGCTGTTTTTT.

V gene TRBV7-8 combines with J gene TRBJ1-2; D uncertain. Trimming removed 1 base at V and 4 bases at J, with 7 bases between. The CDR3 covers 13 residues. Germline V gives CDR1 SGHVS, CDR2 FQNEAQ. As DNA, the CDR3 is TGTGCCAGCAGCTTAGAGGTCAGCTATGGCTACACCTTC. This encodes CASSLEVSYGYTF. Looking up the rest from reference TRBV7-8 and TRBJ1-2 gives the full variable domain: GAGVSQSPRYKVAKRGQDVALRCDPISGHVSLFWYQQALGQGPEFLTYFQNEAQLDKSGLPSDRFFAERPEGSVSTLKIQRTQQEDSAVYLCASSLEVSYGYTFGSGTRLTVV.

Only one count was recorded for this clone. The chain combines TRBV28 with TRBJ1-4, with 10 bases identical to TRBD1. The CDR3 length is 15 residues. Germline CDR1 MDHEN, CDR2 SYDVKM. Germline trimming cut 6 bases from V and 6 bases from J; bases unmatched to any gene: 7. The CDR3 spells CASSPPTGGHEKLFF. The DNA of the CDR3 is TGTGCCAGCAGCCCCCCGACAGGGGGCCATGAAAAACTGTTTTTT.